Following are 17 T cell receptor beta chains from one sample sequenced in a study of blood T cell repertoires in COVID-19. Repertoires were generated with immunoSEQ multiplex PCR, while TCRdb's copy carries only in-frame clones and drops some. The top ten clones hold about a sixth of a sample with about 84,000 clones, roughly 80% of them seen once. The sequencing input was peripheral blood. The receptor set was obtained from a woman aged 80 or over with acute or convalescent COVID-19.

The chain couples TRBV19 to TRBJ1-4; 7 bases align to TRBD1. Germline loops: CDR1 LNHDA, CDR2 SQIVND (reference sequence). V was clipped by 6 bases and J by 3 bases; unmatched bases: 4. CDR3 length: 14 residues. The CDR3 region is CASRKQGSNEKLFF. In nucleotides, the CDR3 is TGTGCCAGTAGGAAACAGGGGTCTAATGAAAAACTGTTTTTT. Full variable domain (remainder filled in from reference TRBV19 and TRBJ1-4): DGGITQSPKYLFRKEGQNVTLSCEQNLNHDAMYWYRQDPGQGLRLIYYSQIVNDFQKGDIAEGYSVSREKKESFPLTVTSAQKNPTAFYLCASRKQGSNEKLFFGSGTQLSVL.

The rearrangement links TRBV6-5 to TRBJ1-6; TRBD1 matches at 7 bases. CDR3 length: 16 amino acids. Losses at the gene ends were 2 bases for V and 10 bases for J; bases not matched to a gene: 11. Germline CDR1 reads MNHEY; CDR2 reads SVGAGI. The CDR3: CASSYGAGGVVSPLHF. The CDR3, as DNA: TGTGCCAGCAGTTACGGGGCAGGGGGTGTTGTGTCACCCCTCCACTTT.

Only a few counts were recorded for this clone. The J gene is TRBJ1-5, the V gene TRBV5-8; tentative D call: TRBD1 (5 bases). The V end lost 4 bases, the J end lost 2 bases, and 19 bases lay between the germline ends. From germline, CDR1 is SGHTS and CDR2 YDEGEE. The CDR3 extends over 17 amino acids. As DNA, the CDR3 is TGTGCCAGCAGCCAATCCAGAGCTAGGGGCGGCAATCAGCCCCAGCATTTT. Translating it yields CASSQSRARGGNQPQHF.

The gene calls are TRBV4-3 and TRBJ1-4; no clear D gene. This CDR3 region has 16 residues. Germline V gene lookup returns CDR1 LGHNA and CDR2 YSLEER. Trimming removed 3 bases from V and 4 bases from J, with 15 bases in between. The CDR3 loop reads CASSQEGRVVNEKLFF. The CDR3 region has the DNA TGCGCCAGCAGCCAGGAGGGTCGAGTTGTTAATGAAAAACTGTTTTTT.

CDR3 protein: CSASGGGTYNEQFF. CDR3 in DNA: TGCAGTGCTAGTGGCGGGGGCACCTACAATGAGCAGTTCTTC. This chain joins TRBV20-1 and TRBJ2-1, with a possible D match to TRBD2 (7 bases). V shed 3 bases and J shed 2 bases, with 11 bases lying between them. This CDR3 has 14 amino acids. CDR1 and CDR2 from the germline V gene are DFQATT and SNEGSKA (reference sequence).

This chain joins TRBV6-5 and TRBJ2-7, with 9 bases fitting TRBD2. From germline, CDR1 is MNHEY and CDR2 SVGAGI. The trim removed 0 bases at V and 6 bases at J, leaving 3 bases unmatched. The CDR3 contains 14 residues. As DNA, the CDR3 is TGTGCCAGCAGTTACTCAGGACTAGCGCTCGAGCAGTACTTC. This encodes CASSYSGLALEQYF.

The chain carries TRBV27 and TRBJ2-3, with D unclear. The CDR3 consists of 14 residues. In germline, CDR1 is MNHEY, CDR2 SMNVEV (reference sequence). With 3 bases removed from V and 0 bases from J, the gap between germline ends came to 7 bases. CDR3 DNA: TGTGCCAGCAGTTTCGGAGCTAGCACAGATACGCAGTATTTT. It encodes CASSFGASTDTQYF.

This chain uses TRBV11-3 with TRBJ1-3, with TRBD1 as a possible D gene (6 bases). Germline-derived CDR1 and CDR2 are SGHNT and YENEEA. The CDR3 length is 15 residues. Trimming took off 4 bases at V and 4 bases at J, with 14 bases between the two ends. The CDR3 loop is CASSSQGGSGNTIYF. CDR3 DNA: TGTGCCAGCAGCTCCCAAGGGGGTTCCGGAAACACCATATATTTT.

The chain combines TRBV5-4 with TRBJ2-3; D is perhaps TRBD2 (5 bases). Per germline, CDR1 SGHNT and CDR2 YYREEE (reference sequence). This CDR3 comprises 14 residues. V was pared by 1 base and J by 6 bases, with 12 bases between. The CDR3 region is CASSLTRSVDTQYF. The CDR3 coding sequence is TGTGCCAGCAGCTTGACTAGGTCGGTCGATACGCAGTATTTT.

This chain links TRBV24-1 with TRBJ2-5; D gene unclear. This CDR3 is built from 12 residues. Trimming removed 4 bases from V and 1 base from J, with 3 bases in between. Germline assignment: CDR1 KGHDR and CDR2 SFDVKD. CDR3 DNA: TGTGCCACCAGTGACAGCCAAGAGACCCAGTACTTC. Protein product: CATSDSQETQYF.

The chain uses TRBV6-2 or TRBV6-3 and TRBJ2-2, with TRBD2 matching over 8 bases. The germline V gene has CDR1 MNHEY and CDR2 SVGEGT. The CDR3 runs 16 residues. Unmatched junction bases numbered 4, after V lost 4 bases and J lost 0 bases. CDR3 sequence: CASSSPGGANTGELFF. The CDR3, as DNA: TGTGCCAGCAGTTCCCCCGGGGGGGCGAACACCGGGGAGCTGTTTTTT.

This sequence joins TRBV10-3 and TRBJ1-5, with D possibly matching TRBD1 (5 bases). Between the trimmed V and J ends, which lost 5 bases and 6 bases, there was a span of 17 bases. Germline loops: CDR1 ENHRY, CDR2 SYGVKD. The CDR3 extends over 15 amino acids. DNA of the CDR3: TGTGCCATCAGTAACGGGGGAGAAAACAGTCAGCCCCAGCATTTT. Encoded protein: CAISNGGENSQPQHF.

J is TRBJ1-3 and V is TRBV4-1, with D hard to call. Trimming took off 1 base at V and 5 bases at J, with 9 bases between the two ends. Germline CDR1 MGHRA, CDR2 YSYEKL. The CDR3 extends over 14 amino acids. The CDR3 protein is CASSQADNRNTIYF. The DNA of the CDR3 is TGCGCCAGCAGCCAAGCAGACAACCGAAACACCATATATTTT.

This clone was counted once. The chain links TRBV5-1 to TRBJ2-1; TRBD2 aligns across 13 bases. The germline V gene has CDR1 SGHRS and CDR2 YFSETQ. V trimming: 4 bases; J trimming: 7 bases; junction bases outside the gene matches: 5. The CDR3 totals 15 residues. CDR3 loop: CASSQTSGGNNEQFF. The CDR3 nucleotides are TGCGCCAGCAGCCAGACTAGCGGGGGGAATAATGAGCAGTTCTTC.

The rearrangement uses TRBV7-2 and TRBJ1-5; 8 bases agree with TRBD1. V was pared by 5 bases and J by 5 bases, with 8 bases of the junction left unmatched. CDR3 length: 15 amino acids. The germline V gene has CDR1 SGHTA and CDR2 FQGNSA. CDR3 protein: CASSPGDRPHQPQHF. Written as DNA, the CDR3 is TGTGCCAGCAGCCCAGGGGACAGGCCACATCAGCCCCAGCATTTT.

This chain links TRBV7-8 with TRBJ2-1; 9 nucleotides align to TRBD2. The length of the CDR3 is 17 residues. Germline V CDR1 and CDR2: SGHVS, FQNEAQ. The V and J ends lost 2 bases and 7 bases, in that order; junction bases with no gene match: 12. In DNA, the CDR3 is TGTGCCAGCAGCTTACAGGCCGTAGGGACTAGCACAAATGAGCAGTTCTTC. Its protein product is CASSLQAVGTSTNEQFF.

CDR3 nucleotides: TGTGCCAGCACCGACAGGGGTTCTGGGGCCAACGTCCTGACTTTC. Residues: CASTDRGSGANVLTF. V is TRBV6-5 and J is TRBJ2-6; TRBD1 matches at 8 bases. The germline CDR1 and CDR2 sequences are MNHEY and SVGAGI. V lost 7 bases and J lost 1; bases outside the gene matches: 3. CDR3 length: 15 residues.